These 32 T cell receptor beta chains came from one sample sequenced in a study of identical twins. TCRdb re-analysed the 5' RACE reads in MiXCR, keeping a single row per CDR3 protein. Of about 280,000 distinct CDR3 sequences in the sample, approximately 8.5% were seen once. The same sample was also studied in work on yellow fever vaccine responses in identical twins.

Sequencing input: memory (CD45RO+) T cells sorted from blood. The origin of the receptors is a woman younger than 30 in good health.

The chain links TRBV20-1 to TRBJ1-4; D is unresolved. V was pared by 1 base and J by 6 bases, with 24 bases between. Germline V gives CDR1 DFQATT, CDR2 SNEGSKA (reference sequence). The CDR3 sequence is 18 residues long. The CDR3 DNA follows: TGCAGTGCTAGAGGTTTAAGGTTGTTGGGGAAGGGAGATGAAAAACTGTTTTTT. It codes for CSARGLRLLGKGDEKLFF.

As DNA, the CDR3 is TGTGCCAGCAGCGGATCCGCGAGGGGGGCTTTCTTT. Amino acid sequence: CASSGSARGAFF. The chain employs TRBV7-9 and TRBJ1-1; TRBD1 might be the D (6 bases). The V gene's germline CDR1 is SEHNR and CDR2 FQNEAQ (reference sequence). V lost 5 bases, J lost 11 bases, and 15 bases lay in between. CDR3 length: 12 amino acids.

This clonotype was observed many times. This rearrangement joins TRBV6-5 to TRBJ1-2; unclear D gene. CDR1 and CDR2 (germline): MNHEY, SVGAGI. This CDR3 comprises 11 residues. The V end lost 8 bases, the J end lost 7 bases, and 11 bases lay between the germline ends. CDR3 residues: CASRGDSGYTF. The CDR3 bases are TGTGCCAGCCGGGGAGACTCTGGCTACACCTTC.

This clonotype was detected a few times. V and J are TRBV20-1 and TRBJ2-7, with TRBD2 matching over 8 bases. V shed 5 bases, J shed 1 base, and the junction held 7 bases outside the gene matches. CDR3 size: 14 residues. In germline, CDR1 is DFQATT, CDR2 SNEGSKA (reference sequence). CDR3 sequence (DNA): TGCAGTGCTTCCCGAGCGGGAGTATCCTACGAGCAGTACTTC. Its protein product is CSASRAGVSYEQYF.

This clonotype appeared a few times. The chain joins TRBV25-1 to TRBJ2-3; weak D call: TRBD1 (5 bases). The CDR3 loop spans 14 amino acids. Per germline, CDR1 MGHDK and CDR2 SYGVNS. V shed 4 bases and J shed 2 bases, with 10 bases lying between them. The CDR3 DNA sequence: TGTGCCAGCAGTGTAGGGGCAAACACAGATACGCAGTATTTT. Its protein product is CASSVGANTDTQYF.

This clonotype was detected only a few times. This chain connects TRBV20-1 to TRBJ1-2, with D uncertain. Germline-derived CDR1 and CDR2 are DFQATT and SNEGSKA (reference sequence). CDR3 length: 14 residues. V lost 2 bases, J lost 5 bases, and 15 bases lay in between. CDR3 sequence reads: CSARSNDVSYGYTF. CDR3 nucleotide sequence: TGCAGTGCTAGATCAAATGACGTTTCTTATGGCTACACCTTC.

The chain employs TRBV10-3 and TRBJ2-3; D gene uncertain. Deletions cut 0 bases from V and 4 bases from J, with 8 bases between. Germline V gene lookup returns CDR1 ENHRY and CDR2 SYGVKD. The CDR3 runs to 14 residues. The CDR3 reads CAISESGSADTQYF. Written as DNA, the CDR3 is TGTGCCATCAGTGAGTCAGGTAGTGCAGATACGCAGTATTTT.

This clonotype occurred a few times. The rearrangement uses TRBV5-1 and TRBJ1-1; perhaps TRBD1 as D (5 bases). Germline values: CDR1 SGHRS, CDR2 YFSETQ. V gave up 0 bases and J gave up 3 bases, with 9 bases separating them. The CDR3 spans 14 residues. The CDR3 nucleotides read TGCGCCAGCAGCTTGGAGGGGAGGGACACTGAAGCTTTCTTT. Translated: CASSLEGRDTEAFF.

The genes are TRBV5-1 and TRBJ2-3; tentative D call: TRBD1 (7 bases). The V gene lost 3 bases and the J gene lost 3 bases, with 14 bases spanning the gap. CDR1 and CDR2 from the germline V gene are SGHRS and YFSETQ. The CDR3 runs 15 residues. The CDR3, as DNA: TGCGCCAGCAGCTCGAAACAGGGGAGGACAGATACGCAGTATTTT. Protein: CASSSKQGRTDTQYF.

The CDR3 DNA follows: TGTGCCAGCACCCAAGGACAGACAGGGAATAATGAAAAACTGTTTTTT. This codes for CASTQGQTGNNEKLFF. The chain has TRBV6-1 and TRBJ1-4; TRBD1 matches 7 bases. Per the germline V gene, CDR1 is MNHNS and CDR2 is SASEGT. This CDR3 comprises 16 residues. V was clipped by 7 bases and J by 4 bases; unmatched bases: 12.

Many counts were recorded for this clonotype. Here the CDR3 DNA reads TGTGCCAGCAGCAAAGGGACAGGGGGTTTGGGCACTGAAGCTTTCTTT. Its translation is CASSKGTGGLGTEAFF. The V gene is TRBV7-9, the J gene TRBJ1-1; 11 nucleotides align to TRBD1. The V gene end was trimmed by 5 bases and the J gene end by 4 bases; junction bases not matched to a gene: 9. Germline values: CDR1 SEHNR, CDR2 FQNEAQ (reference sequence). The CDR3 length is 16 residues. Using reference TRBV7-9 and TRBJ1-1 for the parts outside the CDR3, the full variable domain is DTGVSQNPRHKITKRGQNVTFRCDPISEHNRLYWYRQTLGQGPEFLTYFQNEAQLEKSRLLSDRFSAERPKGSFSTLEIQRTEQGDSAMYLCASSKGTGGLGTEAFFGQGTRLTVV.

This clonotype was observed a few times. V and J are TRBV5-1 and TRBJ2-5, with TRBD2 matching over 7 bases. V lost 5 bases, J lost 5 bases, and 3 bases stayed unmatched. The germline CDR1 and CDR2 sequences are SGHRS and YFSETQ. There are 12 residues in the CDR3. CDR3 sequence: CASRAGSETQYF. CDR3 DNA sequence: TGCGCCAGCAGAGCGGGGTCGGAGACCCAGTACTTC.

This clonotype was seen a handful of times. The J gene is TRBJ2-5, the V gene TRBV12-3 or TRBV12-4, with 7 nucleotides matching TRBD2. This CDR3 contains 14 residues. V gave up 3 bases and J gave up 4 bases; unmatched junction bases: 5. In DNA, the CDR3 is TGTGCCAGCAGTTTGGTGGGAGGGTCAGAGACCCAGTACTTC. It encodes CASSLVGGSETQYF.

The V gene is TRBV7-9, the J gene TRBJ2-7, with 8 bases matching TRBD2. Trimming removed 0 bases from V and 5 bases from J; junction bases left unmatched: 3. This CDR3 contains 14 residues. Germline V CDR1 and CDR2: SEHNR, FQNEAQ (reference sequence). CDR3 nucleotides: TGTGCCAGCAGCTTAGCGGGACTAGGCCACGAGCAGTACTTC. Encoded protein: CASSLAGLGHEQYF.

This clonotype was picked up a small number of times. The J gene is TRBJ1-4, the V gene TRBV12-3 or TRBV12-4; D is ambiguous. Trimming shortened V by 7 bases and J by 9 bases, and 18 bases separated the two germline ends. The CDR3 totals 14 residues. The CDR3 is CASTKGRIGQKLFF. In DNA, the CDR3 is TGTGCCAGCACCAAGGGCAGAATAGGACAAAAACTGTTTTTT.

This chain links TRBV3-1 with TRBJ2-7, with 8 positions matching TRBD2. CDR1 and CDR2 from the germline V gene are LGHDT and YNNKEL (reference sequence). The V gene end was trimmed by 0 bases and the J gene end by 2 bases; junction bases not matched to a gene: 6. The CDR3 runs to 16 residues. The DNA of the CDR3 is TGTGCCAGCAGCCAAGACGTAGCGGGAACGCCCTACGAGCAGTACTTC. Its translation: CASSQDVAGTPYEQYF.

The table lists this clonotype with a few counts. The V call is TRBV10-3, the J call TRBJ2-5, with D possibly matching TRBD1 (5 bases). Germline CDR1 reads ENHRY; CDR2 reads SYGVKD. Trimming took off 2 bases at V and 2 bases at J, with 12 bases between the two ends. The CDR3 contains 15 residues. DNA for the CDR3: TGTGCCATCAGTGAGGTGTACAGGCATCAAGAGACCCAGTACTTC. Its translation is CAISEVYRHQETQYF.

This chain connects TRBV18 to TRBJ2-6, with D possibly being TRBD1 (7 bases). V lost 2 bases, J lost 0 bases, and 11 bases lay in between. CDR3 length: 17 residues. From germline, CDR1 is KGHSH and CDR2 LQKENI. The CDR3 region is CASSPAGQPSGANVLTF. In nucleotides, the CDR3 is TGTGCCAGCTCACCAGCGGGACAGCCCTCTGGGGCCAACGTCCTGACTTTC.

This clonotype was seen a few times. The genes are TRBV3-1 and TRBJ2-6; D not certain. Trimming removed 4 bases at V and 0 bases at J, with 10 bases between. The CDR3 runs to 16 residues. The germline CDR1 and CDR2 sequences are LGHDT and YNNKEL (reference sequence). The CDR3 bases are TGTGCCAGCAGCCCCCACGCAGGCTCTGGGGCCAACGTCCTGACTTTC. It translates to CASSPHAGSGANVLTF. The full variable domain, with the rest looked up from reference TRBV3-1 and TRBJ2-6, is DTAVSQTPKYLVTQMGNDKSIKCEQNLGHDTMYWYKQDSKKFLKIMFSYNNKELIINETVPNRFSPKSPDKAHLNLHINSLELGDSAVYFCASSPHAGSGANVLTFGAGSRLTVL.

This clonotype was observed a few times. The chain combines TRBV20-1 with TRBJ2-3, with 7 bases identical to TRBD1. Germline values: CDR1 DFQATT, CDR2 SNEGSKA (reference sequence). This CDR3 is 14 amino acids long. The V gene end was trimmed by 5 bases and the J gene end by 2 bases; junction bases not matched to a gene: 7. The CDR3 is CSAPSGQPTDTQYF. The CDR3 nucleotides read TGCAGTGCTCCTTCGGGACAGCCCACAGATACGCAGTATTTT.

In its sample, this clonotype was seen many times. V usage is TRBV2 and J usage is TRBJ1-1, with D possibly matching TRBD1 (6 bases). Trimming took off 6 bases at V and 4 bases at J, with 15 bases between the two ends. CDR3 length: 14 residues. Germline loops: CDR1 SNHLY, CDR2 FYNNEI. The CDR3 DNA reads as TGTGCCAGCAGCATACAGGGTGGGGGCACTGAAGCTTTCTTT. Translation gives CASSIQGGGTEAFF.

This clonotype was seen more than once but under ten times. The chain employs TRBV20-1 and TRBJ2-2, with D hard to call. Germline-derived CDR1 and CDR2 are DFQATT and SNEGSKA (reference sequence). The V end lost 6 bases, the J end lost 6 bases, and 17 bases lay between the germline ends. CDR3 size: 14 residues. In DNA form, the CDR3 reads TGCAGTGCACAAGGCCCAGAGTCGGCCGGGGAGCTGTTTTTT. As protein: CSAQGPESAGELFF.

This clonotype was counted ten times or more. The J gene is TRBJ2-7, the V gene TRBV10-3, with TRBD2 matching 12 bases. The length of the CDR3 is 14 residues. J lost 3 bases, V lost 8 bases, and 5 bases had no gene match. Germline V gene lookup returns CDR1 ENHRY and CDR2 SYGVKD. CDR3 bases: TGTGCCATCTCAGAGACTAGCGGGAGCTACGAGCAGTACTTC. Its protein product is CAISETSGSYEQYF.

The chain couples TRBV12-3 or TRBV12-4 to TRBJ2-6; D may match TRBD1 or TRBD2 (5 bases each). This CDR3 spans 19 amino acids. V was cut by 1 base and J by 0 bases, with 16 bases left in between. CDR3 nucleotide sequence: TGTGCCAGCAGTTTAGGGGGGTTGAGAGACAACTCTGGGGCCAACGTCCTGACTTTC. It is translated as CASSLGGLRDNSGANVLTF.

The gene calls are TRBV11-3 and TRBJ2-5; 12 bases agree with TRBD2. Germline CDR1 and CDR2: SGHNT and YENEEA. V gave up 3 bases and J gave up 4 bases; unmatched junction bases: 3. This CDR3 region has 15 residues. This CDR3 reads CASSLEGLAGETQYF. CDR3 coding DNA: TGTGCCAGCAGCTTGGAGGGACTAGCGGGAGAGACCCAGTACTTC.

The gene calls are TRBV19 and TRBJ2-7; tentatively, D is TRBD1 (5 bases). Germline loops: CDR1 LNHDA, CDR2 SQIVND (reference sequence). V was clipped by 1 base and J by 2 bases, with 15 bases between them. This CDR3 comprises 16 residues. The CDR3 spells CASSIGTTRRTYEQYV. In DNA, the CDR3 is TGTGCCAGTAGTATAGGGACAACCCGCCGAACCTACGAGCAGTACGTC.

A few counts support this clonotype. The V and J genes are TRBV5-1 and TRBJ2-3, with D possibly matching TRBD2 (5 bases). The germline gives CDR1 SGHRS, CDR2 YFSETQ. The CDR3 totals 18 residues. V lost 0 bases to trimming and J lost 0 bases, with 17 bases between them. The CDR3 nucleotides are TGCGCCAGCAGCTTGGGACTAAATGACCTGCTTAGCACAGATACGCAGTATTTT. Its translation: CASSLGLNDLLSTDTQYF.

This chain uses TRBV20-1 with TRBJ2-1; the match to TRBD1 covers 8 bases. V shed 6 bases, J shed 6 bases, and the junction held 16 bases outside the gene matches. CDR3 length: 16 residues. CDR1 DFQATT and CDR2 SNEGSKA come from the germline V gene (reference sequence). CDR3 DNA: TGCAGTGCACGTCCCGCTGGTGACAGGGGTCGCAATGAGCAGTTCTTC. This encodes CSARPAGDRGRNEQFF.

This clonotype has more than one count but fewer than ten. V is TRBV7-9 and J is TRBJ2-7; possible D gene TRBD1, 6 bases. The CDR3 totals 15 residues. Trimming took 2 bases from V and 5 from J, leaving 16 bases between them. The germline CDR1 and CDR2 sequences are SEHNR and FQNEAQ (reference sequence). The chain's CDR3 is CASSLPWGPGDEQYF. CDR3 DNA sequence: TGTGCCAGCAGCTTACCCTGGGGGCCTGGAGACGAGCAGTACTTC.

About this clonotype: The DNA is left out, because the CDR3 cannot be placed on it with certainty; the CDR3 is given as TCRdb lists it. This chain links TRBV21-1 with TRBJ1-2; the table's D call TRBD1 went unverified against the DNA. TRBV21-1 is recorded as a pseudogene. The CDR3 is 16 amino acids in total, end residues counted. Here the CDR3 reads CASSKVGQGANYGYTF.

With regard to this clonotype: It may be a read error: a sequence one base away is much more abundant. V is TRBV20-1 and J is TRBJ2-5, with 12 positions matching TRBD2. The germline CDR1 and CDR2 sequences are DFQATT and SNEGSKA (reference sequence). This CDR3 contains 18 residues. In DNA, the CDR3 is TGCAGTGCTAGAGATCTCTACCCTAGCGGGGGGGTGTTCGAGACCCAGAACTTC. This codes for CSARDLYPSGGVFETQNF.

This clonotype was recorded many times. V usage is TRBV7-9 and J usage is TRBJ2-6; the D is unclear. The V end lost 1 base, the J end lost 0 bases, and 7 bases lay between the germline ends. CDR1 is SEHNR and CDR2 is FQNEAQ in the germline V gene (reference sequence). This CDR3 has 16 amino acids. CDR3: CASSLGSGSGANVLTF. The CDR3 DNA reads TGTGCCAGCAGCTTAGGCTCGGGCTCTGGGGCCAACGTCCTGACTTTC. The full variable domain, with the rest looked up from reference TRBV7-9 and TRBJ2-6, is DTGVSQNPRHKITKRGQNVTFRCDPISEHNRLYWYRQTLGQGPEFLTYFQNEAQLEKSRLLSDRFSAERPKGSFSTLEIQRTEQGDSAMYLCASSLGSGSGANVLTFGAGSRLTVL.